This T cell receptor beta chain was sequenced in a study of beta chain features in type 1 diabetes. Study-level results: Fewer junction insertions and more nucleotide deletions appeared in type 1 diabetes patients.

The CDR3 runs to 10 residues. Trimming pared 7 bases from V and 8 bases from J, leaving 8 bases between. Germline CDR1 and CDR2: MNHEY and SVGAGI. The entirety of the isolated RNA underwent reverse transcription, so expressed TCRB transcripts were sequenced. Generated by immunoSEQ multiplex PCR, the TCRdb table keeps only in-frame clones and is missing some. This sample carries some 410,000 clones, about an eighth of them seen once, and the ten largest clones take approximately 0.045%. By way of CD45RO/CCR7/CD25/CD127/CD95/CD27, the CD4+ regulatory, stem cell-like memory, central memory and naive cells were sorted. Worth noting for this clone: Its antigen is as yet unknown.

The sequence came from a woman under 30 in good health. The sequenced sample consisted of naive CD4+ T cells from blood. This chain joins TRBV6-5 and TRBJ1-2, with D unresolved. Here the CDR3 DNA reads TGTGCCAGCACCCCCGAGGGCTACACCTTC. As protein: CASTPEGYTF.